Listed below are T cell receptor beta chains from one sample, sequenced in a study of blood T cells in healthy people across ages. TCRdb re-derived calls from the 5' RACE reads in MiXCR, one entry per CDR3 protein. Of a few hundred thousand distinct CDR3 sequences in the sample, roughly 26% are singletons; the top ten hold roughly 28%. The sample taken for sequencing was blood. The receptor source for this set is a woman aged 65 to 85 in good health. Both conserved end residues are part of each CDR3. The D gene is left open where the match is weak. Clone size is given for some rows only: seen once, a few or many times, or a class if the clone is expanded.

clone size: many; V gene: TRBV10-2; J gene: TRBJ1-6; D gene: -; CDR3 DNA: TGCGCCAGCAGTGAGAAGGGTTCACCCCTCCACTTT; CDR3 protein: CASSEKGSPLHF
clone size: many; V gene: TRBV28; J gene: TRBJ2-1; D gene: -; CDR3 DNA: TGTGCCAGCAGTTTCCTTACAGCCTCCTACAATGAGCAGTTCTTC; CDR3 protein: CASSFLTASYNEQFF
clone size: -; V gene: TRBV6-5; J gene: TRBJ1-1; D gene: -; CDR3 DNA: TGTGCCACCTGGGGGGGGACTAAGAACACTGAAGCTTTCTTT; CDR3 protein: CATWGGTKNTEAFF
clone size: -; V gene: TRBV7-2; J gene: TRBJ2-1; D gene: TRBD2; CDR3 DNA: TGTGCCAGCAGCTTGGGAGGCCTAGCGGGAGGTCGAAATGAGCAGTTCTTC; CDR3 protein: CASSLGGLAGGRNEQFF
clone size: few; V gene: TRBV20-1; J gene: TRBJ1-3; D gene: -; CDR3 DNA: TGCAGTGCTAGAGATTGGGGCGGTCGCTCTGGAAACACCATATATTTT; CDR3 protein: CSARDWGGRSGNTIYF
clone size: -; V gene: TRBV20-1; J gene: TRBJ2-1; D gene: TRBD2; CDR3 DNA: TGCAGTGTTCAGGGAGGGGCAACTGAGCAGTTCTTC; CDR3 protein: CSVQGGATEQFF
clone size: few; V gene: TRBV6-1; J gene: TRBJ1-2; D gene: -; CDR3 DNA: TGTGCCAGCAGTGAAGCGCGGGTCTCTCACTATGGCTACACCTTC; CDR3 protein: CASSEARVSHYGYTF
clone size: -; V gene: TRBV6-5; J gene: TRBJ2-7; D gene: TRBD1; CDR3 DNA: TGTGCCAGCACCAAGGACAGGGCTGGGCACGAGCAGTACTTC; CDR3 protein: CASTKDRAGHEQYF
clone size: -; V gene: TRBV20-1; J gene: TRBJ2-3; D gene: TRBD1; CDR3 DNA: TGCAGTGCCCCGCAGACAGGGGGCACAGATACGCAGTATTTT; CDR3 protein: CSAPQTGGTDTQYF
clone size: few; V gene: TRBV4-1; J gene: TRBJ2-5; D gene: -; CDR3 DNA: TGCGCCAGCAGCCAAGGACCCTCGGAGTACTTC; CDR3 protein: CASSQGPSEYF
clone size: many; V gene: TRBV12-3/TRBV12-4; J gene: TRBJ2-1; D gene: -; CDR3 DNA: TGTGCCAGCAGTAGGACTGCCAATGAGCAGTTCTTC; CDR3 protein: CASSRTANEQFF
clone size: few; V gene: TRBV7-2; J gene: TRBJ2-1; D gene: TRBD1; CDR3 DNA: TGTGCCAGCAGCTCATATGACAGGGGGCATAATGAGCAGTTCTTC; CDR3 protein: CASSSYDRGHNEQFF
clone size: -; V gene: TRBV10-3; J gene: TRBJ2-1; D gene: -; CDR3 DNA: TGTGCCATCAGTTTAGAGCGCAACAATGAGCAGTTCTTC; CDR3 protein: CAISLERNNEQFF
clone size: -; V gene: TRBV20-1; J gene: TRBJ2-3; D gene: -; CDR3 DNA: TGCAGTGCCCATAGCGGCCGCACAGATACGCAGTATTTT; CDR3 protein: CSAHSGRTDTQYF
clone size: -; V gene: TRBV7-8; J gene: TRBJ2-7; D gene: -; CDR3 DNA: TGTGCCAGCAGCTTAGCAGGGTCCGAGCAGTACTTC; CDR3 protein: CASSLAGSEQYF
clone size: -; V gene: TRBV20-1; J gene: TRBJ2-3; D gene: TRBD2; CDR3 DNA: TGCAGTGCTAGTAGCGGGCCCGTCACAGATACGCGGTATTTT; CDR3 protein: CSASSGPVTDTRYF
clone size: -; V gene: TRBV14; J gene: TRBJ2-1; D gene: TRBD2; CDR3 DNA: TGTGCCAGCAGCCAAGGTAGCGGGAGCTCCTACAATGAGCAGTTCTTC; CDR3 protein: CASSQGSGSSYNEQFF
clone size: -; V gene: TRBV18; J gene: TRBJ1-1; D gene: -; CDR3 DNA: TGTGCCAGCTCACCACAGGGGCACGACACTGAAGCTTTCTTT; CDR3 protein: CASSPQGHDTEAFF
clone size: -; V gene: TRBV3-1; J gene: TRBJ2-3; D gene: -; CDR3 DNA: TGTGCCAGCAGCCAAGATTTAAACGGAGGAGATACGCAGTATTTT; CDR3 protein: CASSQDLNGGDTQYF
clone size: many; V gene: TRBV7-9; J gene: TRBJ1-2; D gene: TRBD1; CDR3 DNA: TGTGCCAGCACCACCTCAGGGGGGCAAGGCGGCTACACCTTC; CDR3 protein: CASTTSGGQGGYTF
clone size: -; V gene: TRBV20-1; J gene: TRBJ2-5; D gene: TRBD1; CDR3 DNA: TGCAGTGCTAGAGTCACCGGACAGGGCGGAGGGTCCCAGTACTTC; CDR3 protein: CSARVTGQGGGSQYF
clone size: few; V gene: TRBV12-3/TRBV12-4; J gene: TRBJ1-3; D gene: -; CDR3 DNA: TGTGCCAGCAGTTTAGGAGCCGGAAACACCATATATTTT; CDR3 protein: CASSLGAGNTIYF
clone size: few; V gene: TRBV6-2/TRBV6-3; J gene: TRBJ2-5; D gene: -; CDR3 DNA: TGTGCCAGCAGTTATCTAACGGGAGAGACCCAGTACTTC; CDR3 protein: CASSYLTGETQYF
clone size: -; V gene: TRBV29-1; J gene: TRBJ2-7; D gene: -; CDR3 DNA: TGCAGCGTTAGGACAGAAAAAAACTACGAGCAGTACTTC; CDR3 protein: CSVRTEKNYEQYF
clone size: many; V gene: TRBV20-1; J gene: TRBJ2-5; D gene: -; CDR3 DNA: TGCAGTGCCCCTGGTGGGGGGAACCAAGAGACCCAGTACTTC; CDR3 protein: CSAPGGGNQETQYF
clone size: -; V gene: TRBV20-1; J gene: TRBJ2-7; D gene: -; CDR3 DNA: TGCAGTGCCGGGACCAACAGGGTGAGCGAGCAGTACTTC; CDR3 protein: CSAGTNRVSEQYF
clone size: -; V gene: TRBV7-9; J gene: TRBJ1-1; D gene: -; CDR3 DNA: TGTGCCAGCTCCATGTCATTCGCCATGAACACTGAAGCTTTCTTT; CDR3 protein: CASSMSFAMNTEAFF
clone size: -; V gene: TRBV6-1; J gene: TRBJ2-1; D gene: -; CDR3 DNA: TGTGCCAGCGGGTGGGGGACCCTCGGCAATGAGCAGTTCTTC; CDR3 protein: CASGWGTLGNEQFF
clone size: few; V gene: TRBV20-1; J gene: TRBJ2-6; D gene: -; CDR3 DNA: TGCAGTGCTAGAGATCTAACCTCTGGGGCCAACGTCCTGACTTTC; CDR3 protein: CSARDLTSGANVLTF
clone size: -; V gene: TRBV5-6; J gene: TRBJ2-6; D gene: -; CDR3 DNA: TGTGCCAGCAGCTTGGCCCGGGGGATGGGGGCCAACGTCCTGACTTTC; CDR3 protein: CASSLARGMGANVLTF
clone size: -; V gene: TRBV12-3/TRBV12-4; J gene: TRBJ2-7; D gene: -; CDR3 DNA: TGTGCCAGCAGTCCTGTTTGGCACGAGCAGTACTTC; CDR3 protein: CASSPVWHEQYF
clone size: few; V gene: TRBV7-7; J gene: TRBJ2-5; D gene: TRBD2; CDR3 DNA: TGTGTTAGCAGCTTAGTGGCTAGCGGGCAAGAGACCCAGTACTTC; CDR3 protein: CVSSLVASGQETQYF
clone size: -; V gene: TRBV28; J gene: TRBJ1-5; D gene: -; CDR3 DNA: TGTGCCAGCAGGCCCCATAGGGATTATCAGCCCCAGCATTTT; CDR3 protein: CASRPHRDYQPQHF
clone size: few; V gene: TRBV5-8; J gene: TRBJ2-3; D gene: -; CDR3 DNA: TGTGCCAGCAGCTTGGTTTCGTCAGATACGCAGTATTTT; CDR3 protein: CASSLVSSDTQYF
clone size: few; V gene: TRBV14; J gene: TRBJ1-2; D gene: -; CDR3 DNA: TGTGCCAGCAGCCAAGCCAAAGGAGGCTATGGCTACACCTTC; CDR3 protein: CASSQAKGGYGYTF
clone size: few; V gene: TRBV20-1; J gene: TRBJ2-7; D gene: -; CDR3 DNA: TGCAGTGCTAGAGACCCAGAGACGGCGGCCTCCGAGCAGTACTTC; CDR3 protein: CSARDPETAASEQYF
clone size: many; V gene: TRBV25-1; J gene: TRBJ2-6; D gene: TRBD1; CDR3 DNA: TGTGCCAGCAGTACTGGACAGGGGTTTTCTGGGGCCAACGTCCTGACTTTC; CDR3 protein: CASSTGQGFSGANVLTF
clone size: few; V gene: TRBV7-2; J gene: TRBJ1-4; D gene: TRBD1; CDR3 DNA: TGTGCCAGCAGCTTAACAGGGGGCTATGAAAAACTGTTTTTT; CDR3 protein: CASSLTGGYEKLFF
clone size: many; V gene: TRBV3-1; J gene: TRBJ2-5; D gene: -; CDR3 DNA: TGTGCCAGCAGCCATGGGGACCGGGCAGAGACCCAGTACTTC; CDR3 protein: CASSHGDRAETQYF
clone size: -; V gene: TRBV5-1; J gene: TRBJ2-5; D gene: TRBD2; CDR3 DNA: TGCGCCAGCAGCTCTGGCGTAGCGGGAGGGGAGACCCAGTACTTC; CDR3 protein: CASSSGVAGGETQYF
clone size: few; V gene: TRBV4-2; J gene: TRBJ1-2; D gene: TRBD1; CDR3 DNA: TGTGCCAGCAGCCAAGATTTGGGCCAGGGGGGATATGGCTACACCTTC; CDR3 protein: CASSQDLGQGGYGYTF
clone size: -; V gene: TRBV20-1; J gene: TRBJ2-1; D gene: -; CDR3 DNA: TGCAGTGCTAGATCCCCCGGCAGCTCCTACAATGAGCAGTTCTTC; CDR3 protein: CSARSPGSSYNEQFF
clone size: -; V gene: TRBV11-2; J gene: TRBJ1-1; D gene: -; CDR3 DNA: TGTGCCAGCAGCTTAGATTATCTTTCCAGTGGAAACACTGAAGCTTTCTTT; CDR3 protein: CASSLDYLSSGNTEAFF
clone size: -; V gene: TRBV28; J gene: TRBJ2-3; D gene: -; CDR3 DNA: TGTGCCAGCAGTACACCGGGGAGCACAGATACGCAGTATTTT; CDR3 protein: CASSTPGSTDTQYF
clone size: -; V gene: TRBV29-1; J gene: TRBJ2-5; D gene: -; CDR3 DNA: TGCAGCGTTGAGGGGGCTGAAGAGACCCAGTACTTC; CDR3 protein: CSVEGAEETQYF